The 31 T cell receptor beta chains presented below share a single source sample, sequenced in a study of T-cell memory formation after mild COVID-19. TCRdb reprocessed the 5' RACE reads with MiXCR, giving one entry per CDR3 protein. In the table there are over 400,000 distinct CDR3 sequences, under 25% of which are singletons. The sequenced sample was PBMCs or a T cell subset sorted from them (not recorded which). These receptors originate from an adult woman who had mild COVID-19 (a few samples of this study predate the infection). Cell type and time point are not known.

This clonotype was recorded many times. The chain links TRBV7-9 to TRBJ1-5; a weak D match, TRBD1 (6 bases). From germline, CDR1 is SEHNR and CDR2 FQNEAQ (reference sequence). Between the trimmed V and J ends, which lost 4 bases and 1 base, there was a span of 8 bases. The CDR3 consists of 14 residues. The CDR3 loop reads CASSSTGSNQPQHF. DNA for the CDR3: TGTGCCAGCAGCTCCACAGGGAGCAATCAGCCCCAGCATTTT.

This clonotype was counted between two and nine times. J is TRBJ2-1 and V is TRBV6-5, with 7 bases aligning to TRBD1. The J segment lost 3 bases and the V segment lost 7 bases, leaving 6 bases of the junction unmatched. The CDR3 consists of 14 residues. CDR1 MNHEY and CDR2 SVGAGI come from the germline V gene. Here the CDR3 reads CASNPGTVYNEQFF. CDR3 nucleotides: TGTGCCAGCAATCCCGGGACAGTCTACAATGAGCAGTTCTTC.

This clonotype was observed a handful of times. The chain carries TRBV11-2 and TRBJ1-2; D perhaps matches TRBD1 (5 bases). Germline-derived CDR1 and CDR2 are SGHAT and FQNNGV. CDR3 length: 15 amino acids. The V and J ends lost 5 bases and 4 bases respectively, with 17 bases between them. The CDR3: CASSPGSGSSYGYTF. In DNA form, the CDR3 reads TGTGCCAGCAGCCCCGGGTCAGGGTCCAGCTATGGCTACACCTTC.

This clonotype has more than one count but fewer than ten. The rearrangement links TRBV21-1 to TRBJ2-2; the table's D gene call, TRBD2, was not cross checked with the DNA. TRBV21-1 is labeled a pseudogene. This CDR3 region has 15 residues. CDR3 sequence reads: CASSKTSGRTGELFF. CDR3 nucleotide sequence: TGTGCCAGCAGCAAGACTAGCGGGAGAACCGGGGAGCTGTTTTTT.

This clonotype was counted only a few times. The CDR3 reads CASSERRRAGGGIQYF. Here the CDR3 DNA reads TGTGCCAGCAGTGAAAGGCGAAGAGCGGGGGGCGGCATTCAGTACTTC. The gene calls are TRBV2 and TRBJ2-4; 9 bases agree with TRBD2. CDR1 is SNHLY, CDR2 FYNNEI, per germline. The V gene end was trimmed by 2 bases and the J gene end by 9 bases; junction bases not matched to a gene: 11. The CDR3 totals 16 residues.

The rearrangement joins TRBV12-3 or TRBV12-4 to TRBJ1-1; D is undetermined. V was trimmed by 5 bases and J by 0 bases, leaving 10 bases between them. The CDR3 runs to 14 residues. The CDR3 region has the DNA TGTGCCAGCAGTCCACCGAAGGTGAACACTGAAGCTTTCTTT. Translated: CASSPPKVNTEAFF.

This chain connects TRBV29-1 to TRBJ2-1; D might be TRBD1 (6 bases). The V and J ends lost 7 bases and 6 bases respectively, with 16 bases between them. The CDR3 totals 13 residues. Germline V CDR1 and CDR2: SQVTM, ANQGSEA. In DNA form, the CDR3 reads TGCAGCGCCGAGGTCCAGGGGACCAATGAGCAGTTCTTC. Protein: CSAEVQGTNEQFF.

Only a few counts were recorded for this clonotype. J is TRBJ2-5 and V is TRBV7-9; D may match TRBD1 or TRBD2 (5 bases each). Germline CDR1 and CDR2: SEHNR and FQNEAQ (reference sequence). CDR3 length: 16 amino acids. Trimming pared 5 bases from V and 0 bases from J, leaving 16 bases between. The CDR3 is CASSINLGVYQETQYF. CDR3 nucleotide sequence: TGTGCCAGCAGCATAAACCTGGGGGTGTACCAAGAGACCCAGTACTTC.

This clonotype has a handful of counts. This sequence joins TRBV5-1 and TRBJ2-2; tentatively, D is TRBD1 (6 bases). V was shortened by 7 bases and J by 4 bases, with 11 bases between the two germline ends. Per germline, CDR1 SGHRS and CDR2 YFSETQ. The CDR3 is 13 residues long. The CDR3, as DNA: TGCGCCAGCGGGGGCACGGGCACCGGGGAGCTGTTTTTT. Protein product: CASGGTGTGELFF.

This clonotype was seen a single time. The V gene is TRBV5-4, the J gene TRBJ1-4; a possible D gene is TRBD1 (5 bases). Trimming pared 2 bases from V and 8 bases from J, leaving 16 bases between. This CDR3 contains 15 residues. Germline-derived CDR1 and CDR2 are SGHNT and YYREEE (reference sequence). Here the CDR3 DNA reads TGTGCCAGCAGCTTTCGGGGGTTGGTCGGCGAAAAACTGTTTTTT. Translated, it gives CASSFRGLVGEKLFF.

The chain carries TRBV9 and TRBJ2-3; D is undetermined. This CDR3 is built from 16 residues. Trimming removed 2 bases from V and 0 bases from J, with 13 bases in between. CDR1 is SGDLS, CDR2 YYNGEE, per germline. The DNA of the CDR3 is TGTGCCAGCAGCGTTGGGTCTGGAGATAGCACAGATACGCAGTATTTT. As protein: CASSVGSGDSTDTQYF.

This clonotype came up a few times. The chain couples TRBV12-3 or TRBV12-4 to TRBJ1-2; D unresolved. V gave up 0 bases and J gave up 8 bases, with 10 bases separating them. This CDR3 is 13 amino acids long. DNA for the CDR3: TGTGCCAGCAGTTTAGCGCTCCAAGGGGGCTACACCTTC. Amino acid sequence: CASSLALQGGYTF.

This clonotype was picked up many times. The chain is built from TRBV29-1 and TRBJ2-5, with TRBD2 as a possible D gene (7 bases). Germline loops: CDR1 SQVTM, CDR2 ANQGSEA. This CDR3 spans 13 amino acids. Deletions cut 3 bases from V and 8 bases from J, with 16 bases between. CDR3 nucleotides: TGCAGCGTTGATCAGGGAGGGGGGGATACCCAGTACTTC. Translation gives CSVDQGGGDTQYF. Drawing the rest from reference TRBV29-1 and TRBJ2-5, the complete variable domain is SAVISQKPSRDICQRGTSLTIQCQVDSQVTMMFWYRQQPGQSLTLIATANQGSEATYESGFVIDKFPISRPNLTFSTLTVSNMSPEDSSIYLCSVDQGGGDTQYFGPGTRLLVL.

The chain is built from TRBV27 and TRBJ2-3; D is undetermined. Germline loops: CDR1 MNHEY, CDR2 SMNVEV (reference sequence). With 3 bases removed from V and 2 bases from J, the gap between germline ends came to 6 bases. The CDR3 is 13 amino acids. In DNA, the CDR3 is TGTGCCAGCAGTTTTACCTACACAGATACGCAGTATTTT. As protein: CASSFTYTDTQYF.

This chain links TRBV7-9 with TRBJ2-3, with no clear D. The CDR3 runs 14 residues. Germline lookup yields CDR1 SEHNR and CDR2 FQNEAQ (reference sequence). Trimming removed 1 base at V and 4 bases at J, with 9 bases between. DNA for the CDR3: TGTGCCAGCAGCTTAGGGGGTCCATCAGATACGCAGTATTTT. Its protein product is CASSLGGPSDTQYF.

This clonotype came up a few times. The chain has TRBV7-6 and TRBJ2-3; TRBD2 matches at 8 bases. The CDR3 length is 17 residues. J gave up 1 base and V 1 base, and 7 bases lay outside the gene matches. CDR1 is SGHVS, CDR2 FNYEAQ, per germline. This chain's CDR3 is CASSLEMGLGGTDTQYF. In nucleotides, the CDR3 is TGTGCCAGCAGCTTAGAGATGGGACTAGGGGGCACAGATACGCAGTATTTT.

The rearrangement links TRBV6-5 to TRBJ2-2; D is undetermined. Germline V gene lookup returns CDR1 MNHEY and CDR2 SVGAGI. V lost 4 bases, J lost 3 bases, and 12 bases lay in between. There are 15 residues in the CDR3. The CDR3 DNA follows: TGTGCCAGCAGTTCGAGTCTCTGGGACACCGGGGAGCTGTTTTTT. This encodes CASSSSLWDTGELFF.

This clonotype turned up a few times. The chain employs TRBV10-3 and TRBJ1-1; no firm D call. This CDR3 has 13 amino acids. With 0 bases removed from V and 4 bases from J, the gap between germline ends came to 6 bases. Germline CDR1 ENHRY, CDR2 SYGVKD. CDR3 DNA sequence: TGTGCCATCAGTGAGTCACGGGGCACTGAAGCTTTCTTT. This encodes CAISESRGTEAFF.

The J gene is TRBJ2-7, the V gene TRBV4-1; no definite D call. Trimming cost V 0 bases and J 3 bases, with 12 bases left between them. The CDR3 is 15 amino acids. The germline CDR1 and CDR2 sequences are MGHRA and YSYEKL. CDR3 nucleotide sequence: TGCGCCAGCAGCCAAGAACCGGCCAAAGGCTACGAGCAGTACTTC. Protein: CASSQEPAKGYEQYF.

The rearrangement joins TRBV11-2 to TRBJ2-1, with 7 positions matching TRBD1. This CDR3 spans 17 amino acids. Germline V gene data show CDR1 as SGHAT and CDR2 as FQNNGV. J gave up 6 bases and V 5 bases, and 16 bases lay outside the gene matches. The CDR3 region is CASSPQEWKGAFNEQFF. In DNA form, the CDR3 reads TGTGCCAGCAGCCCCCAAGAGTGGAAGGGGGCGTTCAATGAGCAGTTCTTC.

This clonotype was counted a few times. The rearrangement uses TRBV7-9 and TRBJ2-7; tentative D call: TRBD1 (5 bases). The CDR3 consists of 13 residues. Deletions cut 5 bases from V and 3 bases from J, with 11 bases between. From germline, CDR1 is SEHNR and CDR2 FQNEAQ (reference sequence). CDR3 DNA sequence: TGTGCCAGCAGCCCCGGACAATTCTACGAGCAGTACTTC. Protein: CASSPGQFYEQYF.

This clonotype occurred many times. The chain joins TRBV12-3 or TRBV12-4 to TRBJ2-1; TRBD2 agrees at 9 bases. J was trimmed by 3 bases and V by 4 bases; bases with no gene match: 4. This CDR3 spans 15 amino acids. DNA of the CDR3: TGTGCCAGCAGTTGGCTAGCGGGACTCTACAATGAGCAGTTCTTC. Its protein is CASSWLAGLYNEQFF.

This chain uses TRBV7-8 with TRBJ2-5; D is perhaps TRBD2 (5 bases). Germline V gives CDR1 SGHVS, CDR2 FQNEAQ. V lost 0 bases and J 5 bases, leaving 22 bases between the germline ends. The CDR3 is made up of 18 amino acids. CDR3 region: CASSLAAPSSPLGETQYF. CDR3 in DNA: TGTGCCAGCAGCTTAGCGGCTCCTAGCTCTCCATTGGGGGAGACCCAGTACTTC.

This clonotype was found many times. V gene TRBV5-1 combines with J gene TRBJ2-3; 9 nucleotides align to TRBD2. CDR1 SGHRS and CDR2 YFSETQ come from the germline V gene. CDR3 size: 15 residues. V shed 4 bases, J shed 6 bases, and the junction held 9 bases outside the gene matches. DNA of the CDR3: TGCGCCAGCAGCGCCGCGGGACTAGCTTGGGATACGCAGTATTTT. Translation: CASSAAGLAWDTQYF.

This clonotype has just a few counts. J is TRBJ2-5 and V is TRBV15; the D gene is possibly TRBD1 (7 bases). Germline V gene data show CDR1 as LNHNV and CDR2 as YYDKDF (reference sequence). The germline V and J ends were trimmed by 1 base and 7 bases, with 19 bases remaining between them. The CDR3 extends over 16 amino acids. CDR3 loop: CATSRAGRGVRGTQYF. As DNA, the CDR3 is TGTGCCACCAGCAGAGCCGGCAGGGGGGTTCGAGGGACCCAGTACTTC.

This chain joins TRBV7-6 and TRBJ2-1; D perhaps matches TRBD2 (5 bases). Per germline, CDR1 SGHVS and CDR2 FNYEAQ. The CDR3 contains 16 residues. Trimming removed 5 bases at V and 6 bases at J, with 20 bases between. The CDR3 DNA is TGTGCCAGCAGCCCAACGGACTCCGACTTTCCCAATGAGCAGTTCTTC. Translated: CASSPTDSDFPNEQFF.

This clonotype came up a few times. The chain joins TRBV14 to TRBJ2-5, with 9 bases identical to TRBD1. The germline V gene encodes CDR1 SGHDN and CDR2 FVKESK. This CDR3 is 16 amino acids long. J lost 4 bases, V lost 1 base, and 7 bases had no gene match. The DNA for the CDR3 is TGTGCCAGCAGCCAAGTCACAGGGGGCAGGGGAGAGACCCAGTACTTC. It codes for CASSQVTGGRGETQYF.

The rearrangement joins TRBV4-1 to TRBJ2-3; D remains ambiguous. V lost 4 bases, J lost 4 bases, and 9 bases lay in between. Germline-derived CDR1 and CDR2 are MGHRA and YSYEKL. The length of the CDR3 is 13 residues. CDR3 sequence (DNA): TGCGCCAGCAGCCCGCGACAAGCAGATACGCAGTATTTT. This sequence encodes CASSPRQADTQYF.

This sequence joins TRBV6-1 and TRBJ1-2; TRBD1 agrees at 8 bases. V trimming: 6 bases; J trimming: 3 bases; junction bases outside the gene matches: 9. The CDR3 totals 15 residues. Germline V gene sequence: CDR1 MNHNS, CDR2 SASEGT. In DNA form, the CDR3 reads TGTGCCAGCAGGCGCGGACAGGGTTGGGACTATGGCTACACCTTC. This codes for CASRRGQGWDYGYTF.

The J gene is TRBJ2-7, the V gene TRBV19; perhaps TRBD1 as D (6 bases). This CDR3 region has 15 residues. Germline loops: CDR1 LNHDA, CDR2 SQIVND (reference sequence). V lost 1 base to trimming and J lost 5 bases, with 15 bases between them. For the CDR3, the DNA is TGTGCCAGTAGTATAGCGGGAACAGGGAGCAACGAGCAGTACTTC. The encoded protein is CASSIAGTGSNEQYF.

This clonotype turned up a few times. The CDR3 nucleotides read TGTGCCAGCAGCTTGATAAGCGGGAGGGGGTTTGGTGAGCAGTTCTTC. Its protein is CASSLISGRGFGEQFF. This chain links TRBV5-6 with TRBJ2-1; TRBD2 matches at 10 bases. This CDR3 spans 16 amino acids. Losses at the gene ends were 1 base for V and 9 bases for J; bases not matched to a gene: 10. CDR1 is SGHDT, CDR2 YYEEEE, per germline.